This T cell receptor beta chain was profiled in a study of regulatory T cells in long-lasting Graves disease. General observations from the study: Favoring TRBV28, TRBJ1-2 and TRBJ2-5 was a feature seen in persistent disease. Not thyroid tissue but only peripheral blood was studied.

The CDR3 contains 13 residues. In germline, CDR1 is SGHTA, CDR2 FQGNSA. Both iRepertoire HTBI primers and Arm-PCR of CDR3 regions were used to build the TCR beta libraries. From the multiplex PCR reads, TCRdb called clonotypes with MiXCR, one entry per CDR3 protein. The sample lists a few hundred thousand distinct CDR3 sequences, roughly 25% seen once, with around 30% in the top ten. In regard to this clonotype: Its antigen is not identified. The junction departs from germline at one end; a sequencing error may be responsible.

Time point denoted: persistent/refractory GD, antithyroid drugs over 5 years with positive TRAb. Researchers made the TCR library from RNA that was extracted from PBMCs. Roughly 9.3 milliliters of peripheral blood were taken and placed in EDTA tubes. The sequencing used peripheral blood mononuclear cells (PBMCs), collected when the disease was refractory, from a patient treated with antithyroid drugs. This receptor was obtained from a middle-aged woman with Graves disease. The chain is built from TRBV7-2 and TRBJ2-5; D possibly matches TRBD1 or TRBD2 (5 bases each). Here the CDR3 reads CASSLGPRGTQYF. CDR3 sequence (DNA): TGTGCCAGCAGTTTAGGACCGAGGGGGACCCAGTACTTC.